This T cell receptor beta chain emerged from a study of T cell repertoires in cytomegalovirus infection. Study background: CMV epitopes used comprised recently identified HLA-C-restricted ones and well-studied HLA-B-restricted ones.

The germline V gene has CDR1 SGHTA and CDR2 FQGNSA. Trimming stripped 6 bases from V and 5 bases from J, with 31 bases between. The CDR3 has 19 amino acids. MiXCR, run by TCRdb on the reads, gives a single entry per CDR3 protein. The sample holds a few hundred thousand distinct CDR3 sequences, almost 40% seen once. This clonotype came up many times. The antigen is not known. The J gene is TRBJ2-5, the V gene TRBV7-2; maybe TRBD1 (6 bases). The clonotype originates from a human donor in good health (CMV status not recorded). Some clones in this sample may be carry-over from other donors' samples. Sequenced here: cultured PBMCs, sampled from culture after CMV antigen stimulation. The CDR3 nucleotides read TGTGCCAGCAGTTCGCGCCCGAGCACAACAGGGACCGTTGTTGAGACCCAGTACTTC. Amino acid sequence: CASSSRPSTTGTVVETQYF.